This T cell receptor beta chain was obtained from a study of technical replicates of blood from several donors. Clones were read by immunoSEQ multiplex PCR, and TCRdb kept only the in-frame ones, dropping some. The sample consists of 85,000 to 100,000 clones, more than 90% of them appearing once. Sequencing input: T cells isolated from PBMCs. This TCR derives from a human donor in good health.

The CDR3 protein is CASSLTRQGLVYGYTF. As DNA, the CDR3 is TGTGCCAGCAGTTTAACCCGACAGGGCTTAGTCTATGGCTACACCTTC. V usage is TRBV28 and J usage is TRBJ1-2, with 7 bases identical to TRBD1. This CDR3 comprises 16 residues. CDR1 is MDHEN and CDR2 is SYDVKM in the germline V gene. J gave up 4 bases and V 2 bases, and 10 bases lay outside the gene matches.